The entry below gives a single T cell receptor beta chain sequence along with its context. Antigen specificity is unknown. This entry belongs to a study of follicular helper T cells after annual influenza vaccination. The sample's time point: 2014-2015 season, 7 days after vaccination. The V gene's germline CDR1 is SGHNT and CDR2 YYREEE (reference sequence). V lost 3 bases and J 4 bases, leaving 16 bases between the germline ends. The CDR3 contains 15 residues. Overall study findings and caveats: Undersampling of the much larger non-cTfh compartments could not be excluded for influenza clone enrichment. Plasmablast frequency change correlated with clonality change in ICOS+CD38+ cTfh.

Here immunoSEQ multiplex PCR was the method, and the copy in TCRdb shows in-frame clones only, minus some. This sample has about 9,400 clones, with 83% found just once. The sequences come from CXCR5- memory CD4+ T cells sorted from blood, collected 7 days after influenza vaccination. The J gene is TRBJ1-2, the V gene TRBV5-4; the D gene is possibly TRBD1 (5 bases). This sequence was found in an adult who received the influenza vaccine. The DNA of the CDR3 is TGTGCCAGCAGCTCGCTTGCCGGGGGAGGCTATGGCTACACCTTC. Its translation: CASSSLAGGGYGYTF. The whole variable domain, filled in from reference TRBV5-4 and TRBJ1-2, reads ETGVTQSPTHLIKTRGQQVTLRCSSQSGHNTVSWYQQALGQGPQFIFQYYREEENGRGNFPPRFSGLQFPNYSSELNVNALELDDSALYLCASSSLAGGGYGYTFGSGTRLTVV.